The next 24 T cell receptor beta chains were all read from a single sample in a study of T cell changes during pregnancy in multiple sclerosis. Clones were sequenced by immunoSEQ multiplex PCR, and TCRdb holds only the in-frame ones, with some missing. This table holds over 50,000 clones, around 94% found once. Source: CD4+ T cells from peripheral blood mononuclear cells, taken in the third trimester of pregnancy. The origin of the receptors is a female donor with multiple sclerosis, enrolled in a pregnancy study.

The rearrangement uses TRBV29-1 and TRBJ2-2, with 15 bases identical to TRBD2. CDR1 and CDR2 (germline): SQVTM, ANQGSEA. The trim removed 5 bases at V and 4 bases at J, leaving 5 bases unmatched. The CDR3 consists of 16 residues. CDR3 sequence reads: CSVRTSGRVGTGELFF. DNA for the CDR3: TGCAGCGTTCGGACTAGCGGGAGGGTTGGCACCGGGGAGCTGTTTTTT.

This clone was seen a single time. J is TRBJ2-5 and V is TRBV11-2, with D possibly matching TRBD2 (5 bases). The CDR3 contains 14 residues. Trimming cost V 5 bases and J 5 bases, with 15 bases left between them. Per germline, CDR1 SGHAT and CDR2 FQNNGV. The CDR3 loop is CASSVDLTGETQYF. The CDR3 DNA is TGTGCCAGCAGCGTCGACCTGACGGGGGAGACCCAGTACTTC.

The chain employs TRBV5-1 and TRBJ2-3; D not resolved. Germline V lookup: CDR1 SGHRS, CDR2 YFSETQ. V was trimmed by 1 base and J by 0 bases, leaving 6 bases between them. This CDR3 is built from 14 residues. The CDR3 is CASSLLQSTDTQYF. CDR3 DNA sequence: TGCGCCAGCAGCTTGTTACAGAGCACAGATACGCAGTATTTT.

The chain combines TRBV7-2 with TRBJ2-5; 14 bases align to TRBD2. The germline gives CDR1 SGHTA, CDR2 FQGNSA. The CDR3 contains 19 residues. Trimming at V came to 3 bases and at J to 7 bases, leaving 16 bases not matched to a gene. CDR3 protein: CASSLGTPGLAGDLRTQYF. The CDR3 DNA sequence: TGTGCCAGCAGCTTGGGGACTCCGGGACTAGCGGGGGACTTGCGGACCCAGTACTTC.

The chain employs TRBV11-2 and TRBJ2-3; TRBD2 matches at 7 bases. Unmatched junction bases numbered 13, after V lost 7 bases and J lost 6 bases. The CDR3 is 15 residues long. Germline values: CDR1 SGHAT, CDR2 FQNNGV. Written as DNA, the CDR3 is TGTGCCAGCAACTCTAAAAGCGGGGAGGGGGATACGCAGTATTTT. Translated: CASNSKSGEGDTQYF.

This rearrangement joins TRBV28 to TRBJ2-3; the match to TRBD2 covers 10 bases. The J segment lost 2 bases and the V segment lost 2 bases, leaving 7 bases of the junction unmatched. The germline gives CDR1 MDHEN, CDR2 SYDVKM. CDR3 length: 17 residues. Written as DNA, the CDR3 is TGTGCCAGCAGTTTAGTATGGCTAGCGGGAGCCACAGATACGCAGTATTTT. Its protein product is CASSLVWLAGATDTQYF.

This clone has only one observation. The rearrangement uses TRBV19 and TRBJ2-1, with D perhaps matching TRBD1 (6 bases). CDR1 and CDR2 from the germline V gene are LNHDA and SQIVND (reference sequence). Deletions cut 6 bases from V and 2 bases from J, with 14 bases between. The CDR3 totals 15 residues. The CDR3 nucleotides are TGTGCCAGTAGCCCGGGCACAGGGCCCTACAATGAGCAGTTCTTC. Residues: CASSPGTGPYNEQFF.

The CDR3 DNA is TGTGCCAGCAGCTCGGCAGCGGGGGGGACCTACGAGCAGTACTTC. Translated: CASSSAAGGTYEQYF. This chain uses TRBV11-2 with TRBJ2-7; TRBD2 agrees at 10 bases. Germline V lookup: CDR1 SGHAT, CDR2 FQNNGV. V was clipped by 4 bases and J by 2 bases; unmatched bases: 5. This CDR3 region has 15 residues.

The V call is TRBV5-1, the J call TRBJ2-7; weak D call: TRBD1 (7 bases). V lost 0 bases to trimming and J lost 3 bases, with 13 bases between them. The CDR3 has 15 amino acids. Germline-derived CDR1 and CDR2 are SGHRS and YFSETQ. In nucleotides, the CDR3 is TGCGCCAGCAGCTTGGACCAGGGGGGTTTCTACGAGCAGTACTTC. This encodes CASSLDQGGFYEQYF.

This clone was found a few times. The chain employs TRBV28 and TRBJ2-5; TRBD1 matches at 9 bases. The CDR3 loop spans 15 amino acids. V trimming: 1 base; J trimming: 4 bases; junction bases outside the gene matches: 4. Germline values: CDR1 MDHEN, CDR2 SYDVKM. This chain's CDR3 is CASSLYTGGSETQYF. The CDR3 nucleotides read TGTGCCAGCAGTTTATATACAGGGGGCTCAGAGACCCAGTACTTC.

This chain connects TRBV4-1 to TRBJ2-2; TRBD2 agrees at 8 bases. Germline-derived CDR1 and CDR2 are MGHRA and YSYEKL. With 1 base clipped from V and 1 base from J, the junction kept 5 bases outside the gene matches. The CDR3 has 17 amino acids. CDR3 loop: CASSQAGGRRNTGELFF. CDR3 in DNA: TGCGCCAGCAGCCAAGCGGGGGGGCGCCGGAACACCGGGGAGCTGTTTTTT.

The chain recombines TRBV27 with TRBJ2-3, with D perhaps TRBD1 (6 bases). CDR1 is MNHEY, CDR2 SMNVEV, per germline (reference sequence). With 5 bases removed from V and 0 bases from J, the gap between germline ends came to 15 bases. The CDR3 is 16 amino acids. The CDR3 loop reads CASSASGATSTDTQYF. The CDR3 coding sequence is TGTGCCAGCAGTGCTTCAGGGGCCACTAGCACAGATACGCAGTATTTT.

V and J are TRBV7-9 and TRBJ1-2, with D possibly matching TRBD1 (6 bases). CDR3 length: 12 amino acids. In germline, CDR1 is SEHNR, CDR2 FQNEAQ (reference sequence). Trimming cost V 5 bases and J 7 bases, with 11 bases left between them. CDR3 amino acids: CASSPGDTGYTF. Written as DNA, the CDR3 is TGTGCCAGCAGCCCAGGGGACACTGGCTACACCTTC.

V and J are TRBV29-1 and TRBJ2-7; 8 positions agree with TRBD2. This CDR3 has 18 residues. V shed 5 bases, J shed 3 bases, and the junction held 21 bases outside the gene matches. Germline V gene lookup returns CDR1 SQVTM and CDR2 ANQGSEA. The CDR3 bases are TGCAGCGTTAGTGGGGGTCGACTCCGGGAGGGCCTTCTCTACGAGCAGTACTTC. This translates into CSVSGGRLREGLLYEQYF.

V and J are TRBV5-1 and TRBJ2-3, with D possibly matching TRBD2 (5 bases). The germline V gene has CDR1 SGHRS and CDR2 YFSETQ. The CDR3 loop spans 14 amino acids. V was cut by 2 bases and J by 4 bases, with 11 bases left in between. CDR3 in amino acids: CASSFERQPDTQYF. The CDR3 coding sequence is TGCGCCAGCAGCTTCGAGCGGCAGCCAGATACGCAGTATTTT.

The chain uses TRBV10-3 and TRBJ2-5; a possible D gene is TRBD1 (5 bases). V was pared by 7 bases and J by 2 bases, with 8 bases between. Germline V gene lookup returns CDR1 ENHRY and CDR2 SYGVKD. The CDR3 extends over 12 amino acids. The CDR3 region has the DNA TGTGCCATCAAGGGGCAACAAGAGACCCAGTACTTC. It yields the protein CAIKGQQETQYF.

The chain uses TRBV29-1 and TRBJ1-1; tentatively, D is TRBD1 (5 bases). The ends were cut back, 6 bases at V and 1 base at J, with 15 bases in the middle. The CDR3 spans 14 residues. Germline values: CDR1 SQVTM, CDR2 ANQGSEA. The CDR3 sequence: CSVDRQIPNTEAFF. The CDR3 coding sequence is TGCAGCGTAGATAGACAGATACCGAACACTGAAGCTTTCTTT.

The rearrangement joins TRBV30 to TRBJ1-3; 8 bases are a match to TRBD1. V was clipped by 3 bases and J by 8 bases; unmatched bases: 9. From germline, CDR1 is GTSNPN and CDR2 SVGIG (reference sequence). The CDR3 extends over 14 amino acids. CDR3 bases: TGTGCCTGGAGCATCGCAGGGGGCGTAGACACCATATATTTT. The encoded protein is CAWSIAGGVDTIYF.

V and J are TRBV28 and TRBJ1-4, with 10 bases fitting TRBD1. This CDR3 has 15 amino acids. Per germline, CDR1 MDHEN and CDR2 SYDVKM. V lost 5 bases to trimming and J lost 7 bases; unmatched junction nucleotides: 7. For the CDR3, the DNA is TGTGCCAGCAGTGCCAGGACAGGGGGATCTGAAAAACTGTTTTTT. It encodes CASSARTGGSEKLFF.

The chain recombines TRBV18 with TRBJ1-2; 12 bases map to TRBD1. Germline CDR1 reads KGHSH; CDR2 reads LQKENI. The CDR3 contains 17 residues. The V segment lost 3 bases and the J segment 3 bases; nucleotides outside the gene matches: 8. CDR3 loop: CASSPPGTGGVDYGYTF. As DNA, the CDR3 is TGTGCCAGCTCACCTCCAGGGACAGGGGGCGTCGACTATGGCTACACCTTC.

This chain connects TRBV7-2 to TRBJ2-3; 7 bases match TRBD2. Germline V gene sequence: CDR1 SGHTA, CDR2 FQGNSA. This CDR3 contains 16 residues. The V and J ends lost 0 bases and 5 bases, in that order; junction bases with no gene match: 8. The CDR3 DNA sequence: TGTGCCAGCAGCTTAGCCCCGGGGGGATTCGGAGATACGCAGTATTTT. Its translation: CASSLAPGGFGDTQYF.

The CDR3 DNA sequence: TGTGCCAGCAGTGATCCGGGGAGGGGGAAAACTGAAGCTTTCTTT. Translating it yields CASSDPGRGKTEAFF. The chain carries TRBV6-1 and TRBJ1-1, with D possibly TRBD1 on 6 matching bases. The CDR3 runs to 15 residues. CDR1 and CDR2 (germline): MNHNS, SASEGT. Trimming took off 3 bases at V and 5 bases at J, with 16 bases between the two ends.

V usage is TRBV5-6 and J usage is TRBJ1-1; no firm D call. The ends were cut back, 2 bases at V and 0 bases at J, with 5 bases in the middle. The CDR3 spans 13 residues. The germline CDR1 and CDR2 sequences are SGHDT and YYEEEE. In DNA, the CDR3 is TGTGCCAGCAGCTTTTTCATGAACACTGAAGCTTTCTTT. Translating it yields CASSFFMNTEAFF. The full variable domain, rest sourced from reference TRBV5-6 and TRBJ1-1, is DAGVTQSPTHLIKTRGQQVTLRCSPKSGHDTVSWYQQALGQGPQFIFQYYEEEERQRGNFPDRFSGHQFPNYSSELNVNALLLGDSALYLCASSFFMNTEAFFGQGTRLTVV.

This sequence joins TRBV28 and TRBJ1-1; 7 positions agree with TRBD1. The V segment lost 6 bases and the J segment 4 bases; nucleotides outside the gene matches: 8. The CDR3 runs to 14 residues. Germline V CDR1 and CDR2: MDHEN, SYDVKM. CDR3 nucleotide sequence: TGTGCCAGCAGAAACAGGGGAATCGGCACTGAAGCTTTCTTT. It yields the protein CASRNRGIGTEAFF.